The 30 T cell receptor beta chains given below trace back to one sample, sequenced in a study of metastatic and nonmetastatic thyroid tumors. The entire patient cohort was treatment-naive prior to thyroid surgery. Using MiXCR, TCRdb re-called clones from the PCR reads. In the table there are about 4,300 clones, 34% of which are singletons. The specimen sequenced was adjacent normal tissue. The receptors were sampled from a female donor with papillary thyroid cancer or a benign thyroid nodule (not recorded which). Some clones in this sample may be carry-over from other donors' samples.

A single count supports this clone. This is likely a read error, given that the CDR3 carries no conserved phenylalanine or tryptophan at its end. This CDR3 is CASILPGQGYNEQFL. The CDR3 bases are TGTGCCAGCATTCTTCCGGGACAGGGGTACAATGAGCAGTTCTTA. This chain uses TRBV19 with TRBJ2-1, with 10 bases fitting TRBD1. CDR1 is LNHDA and CDR2 is SQIVND in the germline V gene (reference sequence). The CDR3 length is 15 residues. Trimming at V came to 9 bases and at J to 4 bases, leaving 9 bases not matched to a gene.

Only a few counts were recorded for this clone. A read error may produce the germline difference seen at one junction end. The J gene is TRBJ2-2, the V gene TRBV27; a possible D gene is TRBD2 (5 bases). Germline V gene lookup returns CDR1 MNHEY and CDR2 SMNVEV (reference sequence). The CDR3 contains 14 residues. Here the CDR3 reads CASTRRSRAGELSF. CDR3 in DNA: TGTGCCAGCACCAGGCGGTCTCGGGCCGGGGAGCTTTCTTTT.

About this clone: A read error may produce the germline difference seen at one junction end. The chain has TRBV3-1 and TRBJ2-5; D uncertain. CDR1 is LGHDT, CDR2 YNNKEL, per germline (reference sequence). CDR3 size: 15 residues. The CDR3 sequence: CASSGTVGGVETLSF. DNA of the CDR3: TGTGCCAGCAGCGGAACAGTGGGTGGGGTAGAGACCCTGTCCTTC.

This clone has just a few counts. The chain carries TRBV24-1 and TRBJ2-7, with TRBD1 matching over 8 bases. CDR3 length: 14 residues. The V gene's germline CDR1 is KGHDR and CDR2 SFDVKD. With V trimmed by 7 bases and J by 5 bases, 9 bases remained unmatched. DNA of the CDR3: TGTGCCACCAGATCGACAGGGGCTAGGAACGAGCAGTACTTC. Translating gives CATRSTGARNEQYF.

CDR3 nucleotide sequence: TGTGCCAGCAGCTTGGATGGGTCGGGGCTTACAGATACGCAGTATTTT. Translating gives CASSLDGSGLTDTQYF. This chain connects TRBV6-1 to TRBJ2-3; D may be TRBD1 or TRBD2 (5 bases each). V lost 6 bases, J lost 3 bases, and 19 bases lay in between. Germline V gene lookup returns CDR1 MNHNS and CDR2 SASEGT. This CDR3 comprises 16 residues.

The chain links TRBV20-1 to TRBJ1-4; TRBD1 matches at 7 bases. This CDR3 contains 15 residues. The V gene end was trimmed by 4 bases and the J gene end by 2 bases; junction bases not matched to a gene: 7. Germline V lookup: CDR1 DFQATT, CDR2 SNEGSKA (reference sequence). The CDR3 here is CSATRDSGTNEKLFF. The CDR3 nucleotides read TGCAGTGCTACCAGGGACAGCGGTACTAATGAAAAACTGTTTTTT.

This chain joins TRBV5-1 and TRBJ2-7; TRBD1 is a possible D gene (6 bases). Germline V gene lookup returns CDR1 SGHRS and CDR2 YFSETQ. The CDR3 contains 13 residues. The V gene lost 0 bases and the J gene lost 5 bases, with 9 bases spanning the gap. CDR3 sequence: CASSLAGAHEQYF. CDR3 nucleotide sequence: TGCGCCAGCAGCTTGGCAGGGGCCCACGAGCAGTACTTC. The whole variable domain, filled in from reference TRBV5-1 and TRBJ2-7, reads KAGVTQTPRYLIKTRGQQVTLSCSPISGHRSVSWYQQTPGQGLQFLFEYFSETQRNKGNFPGRFSGRQFSNSRSEMNVSTLELGDSALYLCASSLAGAHEQYFGPGTRLTVT.

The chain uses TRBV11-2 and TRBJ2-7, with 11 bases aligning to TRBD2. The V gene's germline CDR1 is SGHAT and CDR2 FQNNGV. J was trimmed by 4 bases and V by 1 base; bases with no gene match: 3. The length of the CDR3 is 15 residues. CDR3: CASSLGASGRYEQYF. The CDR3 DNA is TGTGCCAGCAGCTTAGGGGCTAGCGGGAGGTACGAGCAGTACTTC. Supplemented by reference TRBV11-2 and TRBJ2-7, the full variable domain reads EAGVAQSPRYKIIEKRQSVAFWCNPISGHATLYWYQQILGQGPKLLIQFQNNGVVDDSQLPKDRFSAERLKGVDSTLKIQPAKLEDSAVYLCASSLGASGRYEQYFGPGTRLTVT.

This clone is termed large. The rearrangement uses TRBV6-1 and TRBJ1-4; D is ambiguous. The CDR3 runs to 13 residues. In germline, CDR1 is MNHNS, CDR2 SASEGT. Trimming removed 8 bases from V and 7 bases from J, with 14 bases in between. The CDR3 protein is CASLVRPGEKLFF. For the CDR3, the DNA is TGTGCCAGCTTGGTTAGACCGGGTGAAAAACTGTTTTTT.

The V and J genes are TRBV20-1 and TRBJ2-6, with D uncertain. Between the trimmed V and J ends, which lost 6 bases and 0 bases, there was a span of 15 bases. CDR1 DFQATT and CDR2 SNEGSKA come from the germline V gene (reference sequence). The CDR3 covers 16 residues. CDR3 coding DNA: TGCAGTGCGAATGCTCCGTTCAACTCTGGGGCCAACGTCCTGACTTTC. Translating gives CSANAPFNSGANVLTF.

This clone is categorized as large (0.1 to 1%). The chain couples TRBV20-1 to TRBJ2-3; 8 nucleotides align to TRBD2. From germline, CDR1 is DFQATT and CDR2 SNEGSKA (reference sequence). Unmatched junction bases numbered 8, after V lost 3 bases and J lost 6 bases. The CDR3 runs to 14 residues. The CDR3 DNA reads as TGCAGTGCTAGTCCAACGGGAGGGCCGGATACGCAGTATTTT. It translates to CSASPTGGPDTQYF.

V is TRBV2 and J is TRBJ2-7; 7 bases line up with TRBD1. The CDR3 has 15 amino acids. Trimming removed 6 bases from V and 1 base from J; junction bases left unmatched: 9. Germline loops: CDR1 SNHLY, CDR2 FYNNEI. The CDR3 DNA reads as TGTGCCAGCAGACCGACAGGGTCAGTGTCCTACGAGCAGTACTTC. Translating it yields CASRPTGSVSYEQYF.

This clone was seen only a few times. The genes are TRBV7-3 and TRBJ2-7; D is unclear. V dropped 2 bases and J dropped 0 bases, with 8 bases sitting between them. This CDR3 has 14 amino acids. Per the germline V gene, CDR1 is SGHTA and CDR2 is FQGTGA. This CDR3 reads CASSLYTGSYEQYF. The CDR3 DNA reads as TGTGCCAGCAGCTTATATACGGGCTCCTACGAGCAGTACTTC.

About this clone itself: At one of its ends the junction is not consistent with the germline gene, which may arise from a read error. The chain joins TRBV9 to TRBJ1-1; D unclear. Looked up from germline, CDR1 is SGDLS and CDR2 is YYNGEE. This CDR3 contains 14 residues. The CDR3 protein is CASSVDLSFEEPFF. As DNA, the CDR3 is TGTGCCAGCAGCGTAGATCTCTCCTTTGAAGAGCCGTTCTTC.

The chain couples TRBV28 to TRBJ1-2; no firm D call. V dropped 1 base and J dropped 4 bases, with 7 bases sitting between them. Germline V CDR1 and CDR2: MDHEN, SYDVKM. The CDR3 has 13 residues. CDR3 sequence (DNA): TGTGCCAGCAGTTTATATCTCGGCTATGGCTACACCTTC. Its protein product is CASSLYLGYGYTF.

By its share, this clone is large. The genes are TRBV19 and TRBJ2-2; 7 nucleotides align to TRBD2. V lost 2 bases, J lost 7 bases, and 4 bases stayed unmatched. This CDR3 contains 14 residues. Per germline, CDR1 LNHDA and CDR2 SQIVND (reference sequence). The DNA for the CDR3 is TGTGCCAGTAGTATATTGGCTAGCGGCGGGGAGCTGTTTTTT. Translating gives CASSILASGGELFF.

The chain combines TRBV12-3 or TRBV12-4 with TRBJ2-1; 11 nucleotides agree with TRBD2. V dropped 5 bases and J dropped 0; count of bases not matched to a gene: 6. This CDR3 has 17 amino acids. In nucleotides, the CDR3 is TGTGCCAGCAGTACATCGGGACTAGCGGACTCCTACAATGAGCAGTTCTTC. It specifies CASSTSGLADSYNEQFF.

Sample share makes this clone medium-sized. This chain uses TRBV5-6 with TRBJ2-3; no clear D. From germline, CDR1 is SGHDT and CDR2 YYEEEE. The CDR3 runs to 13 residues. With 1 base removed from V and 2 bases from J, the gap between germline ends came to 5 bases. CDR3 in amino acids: CASSLPPTDTQYF. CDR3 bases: TGTGCCAGCAGCTTGCCCCCCACAGATACGCAGTATTTT.

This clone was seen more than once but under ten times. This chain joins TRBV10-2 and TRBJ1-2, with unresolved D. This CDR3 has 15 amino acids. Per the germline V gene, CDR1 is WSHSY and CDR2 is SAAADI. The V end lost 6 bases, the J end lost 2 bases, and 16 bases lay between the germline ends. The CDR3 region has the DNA TGCGCCAGCAGAGTCGGGGTTAACTTCAACTATGGCTACACCTTC. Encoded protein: CASRVGVNFNYGYTF.

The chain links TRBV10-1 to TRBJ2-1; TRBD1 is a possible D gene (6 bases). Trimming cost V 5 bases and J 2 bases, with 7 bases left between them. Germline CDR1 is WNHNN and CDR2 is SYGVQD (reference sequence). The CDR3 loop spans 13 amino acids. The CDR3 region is CASSQGTYNEQFF. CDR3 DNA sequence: TGCGCCAGCAGTCAGGGGACCTACAATGAGCAGTTCTTC.

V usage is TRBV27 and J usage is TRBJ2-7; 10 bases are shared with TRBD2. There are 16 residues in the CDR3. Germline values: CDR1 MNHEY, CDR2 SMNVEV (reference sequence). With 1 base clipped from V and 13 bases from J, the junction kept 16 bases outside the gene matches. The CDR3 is CASSLLGTSEEATPYF. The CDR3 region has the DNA TGTGCCAGCAGTTTATTAGGGACTAGCGAGGAGGCCACCCCTTACTTC.

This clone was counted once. The CDR3 region has the DNA TGTGCCAGCAGCGCCCAACAGGGGATTCCCGGCTATGGCTACACCTTC. It encodes CASSAQQGIPGYGYTF. V and J are TRBV11-2 and TRBJ1-2; TRBD1 matches 7 bases. The CDR3 is 16 residues long. V lost 5 bases, J lost 4 bases, and 13 bases stayed unmatched. Germline V gene sequence: CDR1 SGHAT, CDR2 FQNNGV.

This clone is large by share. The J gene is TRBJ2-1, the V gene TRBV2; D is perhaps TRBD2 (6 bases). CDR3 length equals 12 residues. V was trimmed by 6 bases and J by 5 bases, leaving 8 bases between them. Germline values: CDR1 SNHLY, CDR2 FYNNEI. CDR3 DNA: TGTGCCAGCAGCGGGAGTGACAATGAGCAGTTCTTC. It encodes CASSGSDNEQFF.

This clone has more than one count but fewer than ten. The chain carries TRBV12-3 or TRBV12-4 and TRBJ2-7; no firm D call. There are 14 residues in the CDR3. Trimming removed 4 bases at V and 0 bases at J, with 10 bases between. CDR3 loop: CASSSRPSSYEQYF. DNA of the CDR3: TGTGCCAGCAGTTCCAGGCCGAGCTCCTACGAGCAGTACTTC.

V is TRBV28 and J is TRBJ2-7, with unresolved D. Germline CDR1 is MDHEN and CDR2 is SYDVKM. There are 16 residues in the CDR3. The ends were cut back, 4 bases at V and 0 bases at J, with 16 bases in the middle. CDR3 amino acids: CASSSAETRSSYEQYF. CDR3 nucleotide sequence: TGTGCCAGCAGTTCAGCTGAGACGCGGAGCTCCTACGAGCAGTACTTC.

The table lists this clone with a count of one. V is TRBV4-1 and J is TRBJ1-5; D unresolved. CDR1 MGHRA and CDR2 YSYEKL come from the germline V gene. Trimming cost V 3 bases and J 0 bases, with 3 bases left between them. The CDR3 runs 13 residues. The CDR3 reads CASSQNSNQPQHF. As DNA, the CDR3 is TGCGCCAGCAGCCAGAATAGCAATCAGCCCCAGCATTTT.

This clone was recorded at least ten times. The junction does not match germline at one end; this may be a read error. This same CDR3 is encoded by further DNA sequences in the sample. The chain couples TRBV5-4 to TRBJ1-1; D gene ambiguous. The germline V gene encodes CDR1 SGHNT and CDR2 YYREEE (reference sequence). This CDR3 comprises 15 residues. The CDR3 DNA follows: TGTGCCAGCAGCTTGGACAGTAAAGAGAACACCGAAGCTTTCTTT. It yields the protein CASSLDSKENTEAFF.

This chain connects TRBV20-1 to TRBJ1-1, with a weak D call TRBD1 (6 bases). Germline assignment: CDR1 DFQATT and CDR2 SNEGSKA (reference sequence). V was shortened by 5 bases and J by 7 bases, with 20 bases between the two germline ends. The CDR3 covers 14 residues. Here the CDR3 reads CSAESQDRHIEAFF. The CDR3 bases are TGCAGTGCTGAATCGCAGGACAGACACATTGAAGCTTTCTTT.

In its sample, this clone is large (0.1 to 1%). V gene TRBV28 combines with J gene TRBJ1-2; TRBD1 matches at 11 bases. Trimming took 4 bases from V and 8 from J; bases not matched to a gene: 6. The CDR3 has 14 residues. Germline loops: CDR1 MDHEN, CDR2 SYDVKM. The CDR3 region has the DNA TGTGCCAGCAGTTCCCCGGGACAGGGGGAAGGCTACACCTTC. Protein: CASSSPGQGEGYTF.

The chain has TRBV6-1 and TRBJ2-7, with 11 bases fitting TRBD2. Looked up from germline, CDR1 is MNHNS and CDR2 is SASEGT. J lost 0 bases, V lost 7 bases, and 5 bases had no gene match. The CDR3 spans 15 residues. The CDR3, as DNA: TGTGCCAGCACCCGAACTAGCGGGAGCTCCTACGAGCAGTACGTC. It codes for CASTRTSGSSYEQYV.